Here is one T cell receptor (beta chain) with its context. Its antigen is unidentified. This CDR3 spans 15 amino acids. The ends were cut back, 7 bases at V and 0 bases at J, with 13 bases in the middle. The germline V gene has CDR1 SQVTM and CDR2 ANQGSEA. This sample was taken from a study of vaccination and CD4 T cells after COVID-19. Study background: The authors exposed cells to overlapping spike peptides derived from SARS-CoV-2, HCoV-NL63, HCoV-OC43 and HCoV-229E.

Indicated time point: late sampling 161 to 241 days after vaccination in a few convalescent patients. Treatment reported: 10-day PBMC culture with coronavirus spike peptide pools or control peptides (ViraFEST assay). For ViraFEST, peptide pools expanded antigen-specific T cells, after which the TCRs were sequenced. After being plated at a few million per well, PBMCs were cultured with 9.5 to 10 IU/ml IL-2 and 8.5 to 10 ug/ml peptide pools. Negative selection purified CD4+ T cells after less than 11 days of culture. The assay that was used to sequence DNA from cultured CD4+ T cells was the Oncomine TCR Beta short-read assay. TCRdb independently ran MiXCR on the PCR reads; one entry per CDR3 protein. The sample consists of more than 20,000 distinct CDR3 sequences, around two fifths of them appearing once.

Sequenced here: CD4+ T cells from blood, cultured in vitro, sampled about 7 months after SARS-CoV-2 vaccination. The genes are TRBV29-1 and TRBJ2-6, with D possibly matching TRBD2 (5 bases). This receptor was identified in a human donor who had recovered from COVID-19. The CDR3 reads CSAADGDSGANVLTF. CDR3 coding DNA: TGCAGCGCTGCTGACGGGGACTCTGGGGCCAACGTCCTGACTTTC.